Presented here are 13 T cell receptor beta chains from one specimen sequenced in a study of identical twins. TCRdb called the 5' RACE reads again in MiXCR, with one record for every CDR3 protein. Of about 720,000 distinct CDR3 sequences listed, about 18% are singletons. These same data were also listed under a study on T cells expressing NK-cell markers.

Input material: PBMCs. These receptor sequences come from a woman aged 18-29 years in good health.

CDR3 amino acids: CASSWDRAGGTFF. The DNA for the CDR3 is TGTGCCAGCAGTTGGGACAGGGCGGGGGGGACGTTTTTT. The rearrangement joins TRBV12-3 or TRBV12-4 to TRBJ2-2; D assignment may be TRBD1 or TRBD2 (9 bases each). This CDR3 region has 13 residues. V lost 4 bases, J lost 16 bases, and 19 bases lay in between.

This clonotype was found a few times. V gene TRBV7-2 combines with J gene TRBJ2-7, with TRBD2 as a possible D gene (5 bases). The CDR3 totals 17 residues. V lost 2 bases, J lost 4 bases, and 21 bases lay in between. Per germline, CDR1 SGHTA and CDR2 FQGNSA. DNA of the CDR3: TGTGCCAGCAGCTTAATAGGGCACCCCACTCGGGGATACGAGCAGTACTTC. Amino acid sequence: CASSLIGHPTRGYEQYF.

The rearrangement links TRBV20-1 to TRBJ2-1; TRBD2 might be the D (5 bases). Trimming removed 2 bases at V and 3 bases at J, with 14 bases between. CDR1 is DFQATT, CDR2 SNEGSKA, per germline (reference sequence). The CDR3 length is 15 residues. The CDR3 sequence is CSARQAGRFYNEQFF. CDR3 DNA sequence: TGCAGTGCTAGACAGGCTGGGAGATTCTACAATGAGCAGTTCTTC.

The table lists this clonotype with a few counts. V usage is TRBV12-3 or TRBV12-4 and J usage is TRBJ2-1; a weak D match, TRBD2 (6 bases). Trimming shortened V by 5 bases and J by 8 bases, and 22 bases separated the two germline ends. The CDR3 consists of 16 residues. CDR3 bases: TGTGCCAGCAGTCGGCGGGCGGGACCAGGAGGGCATGAGCAGTTCTTC. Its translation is CASSRRAGPGGHEQFF.

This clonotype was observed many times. CDR3 sequence reads: CASDIARGRSNEQFF. CDR3 in DNA: TGTGCCAGCGATATCGCTCGCGGGAGGTCAAATGAGCAGTTCTTC. The chain carries TRBV6-1 and TRBJ2-1, with 8 bases fitting TRBD2. The CDR3 is 15 amino acids. J lost 7 bases, V lost 8 bases, and 13 bases had no gene match. The germline gives CDR1 MNHNS, CDR2 SASEGT.

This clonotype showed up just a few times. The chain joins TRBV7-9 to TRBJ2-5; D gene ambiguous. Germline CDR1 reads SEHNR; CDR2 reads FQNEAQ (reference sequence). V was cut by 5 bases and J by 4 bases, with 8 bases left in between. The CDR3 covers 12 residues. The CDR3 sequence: CASSPMRETQYF. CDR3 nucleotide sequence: TGTGCCAGCAGCCCAATGAGAGAGACCCAGTACTTC.

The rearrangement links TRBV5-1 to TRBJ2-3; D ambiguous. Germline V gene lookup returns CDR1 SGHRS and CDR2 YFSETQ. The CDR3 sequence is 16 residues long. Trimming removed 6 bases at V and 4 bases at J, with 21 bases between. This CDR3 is CASTSLPQGSADTQYF. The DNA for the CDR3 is TGCGCCAGCACCTCTCTGCCCCAAGGTTCTGCAGATACGCAGTATTTT.

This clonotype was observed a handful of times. CDR3 sequence: CASSLLRQGYNGELFF. For the CDR3, the DNA is TGTGCCAGCAGCCTTTTGAGACAGGGATATAACGGGGAGCTGTTTTTT. The chain employs TRBV6-1 and TRBJ2-2, with 7 bases that match TRBD1. V was clipped by 6 bases and J by 7 bases; unmatched bases: 14. This CDR3 region has 16 residues. CDR1 MNHNS and CDR2 SASEGT come from the germline V gene.

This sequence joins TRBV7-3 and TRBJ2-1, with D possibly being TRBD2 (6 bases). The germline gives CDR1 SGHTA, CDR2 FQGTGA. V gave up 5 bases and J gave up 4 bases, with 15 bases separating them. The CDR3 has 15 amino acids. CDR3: CASSKGLPSYNEQFF. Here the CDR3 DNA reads TGTGCCAGCAGCAAGGGACTTCCTTCTTACAATGAGCAGTTCTTC.

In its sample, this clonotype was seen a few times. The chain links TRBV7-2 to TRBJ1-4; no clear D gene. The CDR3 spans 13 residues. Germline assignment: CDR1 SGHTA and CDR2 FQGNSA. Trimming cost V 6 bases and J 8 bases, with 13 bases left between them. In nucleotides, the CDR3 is TGTGCCAGCAGTTCCGACCGCAGGGAAAAACTGTTTTTT. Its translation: CASSSDRREKLFF.

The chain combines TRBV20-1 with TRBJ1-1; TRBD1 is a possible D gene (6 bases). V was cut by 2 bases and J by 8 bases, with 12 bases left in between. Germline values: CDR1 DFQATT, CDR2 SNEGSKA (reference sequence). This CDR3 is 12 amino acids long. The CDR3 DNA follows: TGCAGTGCTAGAAGAGGGGGTGTGGAAGCTTTCTTT. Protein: CSARRGGVEAFF.

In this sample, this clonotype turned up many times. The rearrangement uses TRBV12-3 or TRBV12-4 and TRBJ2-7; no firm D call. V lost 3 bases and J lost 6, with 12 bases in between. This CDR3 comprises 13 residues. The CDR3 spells CASSFGMSSEQYF. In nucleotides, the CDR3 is TGTGCCAGCAGTTTCGGCATGAGTTCCGAGCAGTACTTC.

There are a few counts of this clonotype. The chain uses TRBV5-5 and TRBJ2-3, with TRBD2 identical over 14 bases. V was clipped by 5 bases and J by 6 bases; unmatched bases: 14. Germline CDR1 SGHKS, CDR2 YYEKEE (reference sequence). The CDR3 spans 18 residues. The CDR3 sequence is CASSLTPGLAGVMDTQYF. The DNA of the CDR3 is TGTGCCAGCAGTCTGACGCCGGGACTAGCGGGAGTTATGGATACGCAGTATTTT.